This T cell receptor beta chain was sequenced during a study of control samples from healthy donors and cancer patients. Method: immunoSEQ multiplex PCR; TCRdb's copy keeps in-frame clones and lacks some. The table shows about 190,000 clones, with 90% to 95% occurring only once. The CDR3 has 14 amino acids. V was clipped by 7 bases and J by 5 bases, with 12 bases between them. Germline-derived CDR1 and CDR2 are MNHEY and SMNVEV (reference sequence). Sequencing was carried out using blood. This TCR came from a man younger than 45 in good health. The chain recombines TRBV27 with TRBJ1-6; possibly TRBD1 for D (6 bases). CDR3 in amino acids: CASTKGGNNSPLHF. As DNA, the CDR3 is TGTGCCAGCACCAAAGGGGGGAATAATTCACCCCTCCACTTT.